These 2 T cell receptor beta chains were sequenced from one sample in a study of control samples from healthy donors and cancer patients. Using immunoSEQ multiplex PCR, the repertoire was profiled, and TCRdb retains in-frame clones only, with some absent. The data contain 90,000 to 150,000 clones, 80% to 95% of them singletons. Sequenced input: blood. The receptors were gathered from a woman aged 18-29 years in good health.

The chain is built from TRBV11-2 and TRBJ2-7; 7 nucleotides agree with TRBD2. The CDR3 totals 15 residues. Germline CDR1 is SGHAT and CDR2 is FQNNGV. J gave up 6 bases and V 3 bases, and 11 bases lay outside the gene matches. The CDR3 region is CASSLVTDGRGEQYF. The CDR3 DNA reads TGTGCCAGCAGCTTGGTGACTGATGGGAGGGGCGAGCAGTACTTC. Filled out from reference TRBV11-2 and TRBJ2-7, the complete variable domain reads EAGVAQSPRYKIIEKRQSVAFWCNPISGHATLYWYQQILGQGPKLLIQFQNNGVVDDSQLPKDRFSAERLKGVDSTLKIQPAKLEDSAVYLCASSLVTDGRGEQYFGPGTRLTVT.

The chain links TRBV29-1 to TRBJ1-1; TRBD1 agrees at 7 bases. The CDR3 sequence is 15 residues long. CDR1 and CDR2 (germline): SQVTM, ANQGSEA. V lost 5 bases, J lost 0 bases, and 9 bases stayed unmatched. The CDR3 spells CSVNRQGVMNTEAFF. The CDR3 region has the DNA TGCAGCGTTAATCGACAGGGCGTCATGAACACTGAAGCTTTCTTT.